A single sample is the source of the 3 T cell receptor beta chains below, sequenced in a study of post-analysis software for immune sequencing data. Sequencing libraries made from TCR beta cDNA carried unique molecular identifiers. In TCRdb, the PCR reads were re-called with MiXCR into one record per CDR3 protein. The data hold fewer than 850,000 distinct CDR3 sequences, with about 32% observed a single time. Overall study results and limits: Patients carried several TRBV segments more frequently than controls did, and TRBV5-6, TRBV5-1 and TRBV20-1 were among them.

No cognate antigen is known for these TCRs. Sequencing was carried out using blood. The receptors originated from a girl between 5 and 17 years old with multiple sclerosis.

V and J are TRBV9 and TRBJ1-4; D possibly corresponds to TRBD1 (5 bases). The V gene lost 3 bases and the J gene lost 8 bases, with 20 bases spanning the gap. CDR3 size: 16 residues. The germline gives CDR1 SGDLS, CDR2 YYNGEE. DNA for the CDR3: TGTGCCAGCAGCGAAAGGACCGGACAATTAAACGAAAAACTGTTTTTT. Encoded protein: CASSERTGQLNEKLFF.

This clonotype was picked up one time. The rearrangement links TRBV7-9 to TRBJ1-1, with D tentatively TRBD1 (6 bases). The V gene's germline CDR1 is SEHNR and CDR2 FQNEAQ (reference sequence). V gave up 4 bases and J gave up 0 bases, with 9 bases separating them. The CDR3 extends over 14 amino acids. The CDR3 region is CASSSHRVNTEAFF. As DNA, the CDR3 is TGTGCCAGCAGCTCCCACAGGGTGAACACTGAAGCTTTCTTT.

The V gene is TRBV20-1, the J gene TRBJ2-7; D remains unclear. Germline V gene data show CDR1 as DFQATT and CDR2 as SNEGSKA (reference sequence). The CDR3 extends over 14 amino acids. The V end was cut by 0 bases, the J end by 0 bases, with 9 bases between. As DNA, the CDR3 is TGCAGTGCTAGAGATAGGCATAGCTCCTACGAGCAGTACTTC. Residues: CSARDRHSSYEQYF.